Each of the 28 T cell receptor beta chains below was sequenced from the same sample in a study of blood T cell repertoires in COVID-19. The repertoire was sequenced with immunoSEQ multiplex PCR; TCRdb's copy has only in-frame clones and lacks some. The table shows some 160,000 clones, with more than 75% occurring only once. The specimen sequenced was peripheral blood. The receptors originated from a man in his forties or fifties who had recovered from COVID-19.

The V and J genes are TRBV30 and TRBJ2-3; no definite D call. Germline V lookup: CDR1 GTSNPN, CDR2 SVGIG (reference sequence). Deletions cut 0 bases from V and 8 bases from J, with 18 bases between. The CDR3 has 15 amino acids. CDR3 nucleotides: TGTGCCTGGAGTGTAAATTCGGTAATCGGCGGTACGCAGTATTTT. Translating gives CAWSVNSVIGGTQYF.

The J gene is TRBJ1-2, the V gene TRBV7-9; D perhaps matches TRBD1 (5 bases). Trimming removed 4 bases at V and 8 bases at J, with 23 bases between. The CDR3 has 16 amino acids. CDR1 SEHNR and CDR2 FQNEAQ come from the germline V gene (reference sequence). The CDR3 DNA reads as TGTGCCAGCAGCTATAAACCGGGACTGGGTGTTGAGGGCTACACCTTC. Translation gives CASSYKPGLGVEGYTF.

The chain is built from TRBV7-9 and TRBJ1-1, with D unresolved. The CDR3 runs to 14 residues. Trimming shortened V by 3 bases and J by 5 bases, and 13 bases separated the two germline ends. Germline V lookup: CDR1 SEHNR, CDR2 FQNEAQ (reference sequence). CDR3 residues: CASSFGHKRTEAFF. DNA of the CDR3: TGTGCCAGCAGCTTCGGTCATAAGAGGACTGAAGCTTTCTTT.

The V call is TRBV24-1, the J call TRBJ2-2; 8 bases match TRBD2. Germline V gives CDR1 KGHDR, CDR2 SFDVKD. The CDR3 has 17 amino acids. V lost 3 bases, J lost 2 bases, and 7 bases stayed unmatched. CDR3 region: CATSDPLADFNTGELFF. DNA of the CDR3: TGTGCCACCAGTGATCCACTAGCGGACTTTAACACCGGGGAGCTGTTTTTT.

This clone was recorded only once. The CDR3 is CASSYRAGAFF. CDR3 sequence (DNA): TGTGCCAGCAGTTACCGAGCGGGAGCTTTCTTT. The rearrangement uses TRBV6-6 and TRBJ1-1; D not certain. From germline, CDR1 is MNHNY and CDR2 SVGAGI (reference sequence). The CDR3 extends over 11 amino acids. The V and J ends lost 2 bases and 10 bases respectively, with 8 bases between them.

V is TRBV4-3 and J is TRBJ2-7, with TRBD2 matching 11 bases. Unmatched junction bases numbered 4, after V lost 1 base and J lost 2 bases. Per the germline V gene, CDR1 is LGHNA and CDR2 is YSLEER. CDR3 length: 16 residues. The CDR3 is CASSQGATSGAYEQYF. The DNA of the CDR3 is TGCGCCAGCAGCCAAGGGGCGACTAGCGGGGCCTACGAGCAGTACTTC.

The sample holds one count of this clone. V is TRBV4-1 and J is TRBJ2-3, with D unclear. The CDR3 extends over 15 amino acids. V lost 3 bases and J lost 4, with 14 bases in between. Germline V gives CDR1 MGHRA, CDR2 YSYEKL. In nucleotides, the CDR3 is TGCGCCAGCAGCCACGGATCCGTGAGCGCAGATACGCAGTATTTT. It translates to CASSHGSVSADTQYF.

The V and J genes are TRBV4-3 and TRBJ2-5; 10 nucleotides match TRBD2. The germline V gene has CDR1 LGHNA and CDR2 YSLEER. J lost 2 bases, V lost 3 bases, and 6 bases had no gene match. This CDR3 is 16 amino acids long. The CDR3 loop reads CASSQDSGGRQETQYF. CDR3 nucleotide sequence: TGCGCCAGCAGCCAGGATAGCGGGGGGCGACAAGAGACCCAGTACTTC.

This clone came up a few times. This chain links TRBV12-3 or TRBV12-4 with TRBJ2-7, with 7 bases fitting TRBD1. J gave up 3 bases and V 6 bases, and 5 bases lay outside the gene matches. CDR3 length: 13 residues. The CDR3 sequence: CASSHRGGYEQYF. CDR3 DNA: TGTGCCAGCAGCCACAGGGGTGGCTACGAGCAGTACTTC.

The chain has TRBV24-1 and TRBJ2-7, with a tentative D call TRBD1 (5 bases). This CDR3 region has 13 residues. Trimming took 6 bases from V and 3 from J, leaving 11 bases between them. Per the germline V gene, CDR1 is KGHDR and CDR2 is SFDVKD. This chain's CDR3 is CATSRGNGYEQYF. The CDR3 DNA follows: TGTGCCACCAGTAGGGGAAACGGCTACGAGCAGTACTTC.

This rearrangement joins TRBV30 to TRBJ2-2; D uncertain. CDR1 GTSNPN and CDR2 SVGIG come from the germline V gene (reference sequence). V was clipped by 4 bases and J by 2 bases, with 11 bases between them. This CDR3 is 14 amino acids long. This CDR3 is CAWNRNLNTGELFF. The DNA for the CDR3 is TGTGCCTGGAATAGAAATTTAAACACCGGGGAGCTGTTTTTT.

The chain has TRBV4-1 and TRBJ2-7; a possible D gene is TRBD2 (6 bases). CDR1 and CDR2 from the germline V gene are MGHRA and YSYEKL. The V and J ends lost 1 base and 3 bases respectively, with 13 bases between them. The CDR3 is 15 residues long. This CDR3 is CASSQGRDSDYEQYF. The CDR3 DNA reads TGCGCCAGCAGCCAAGGACGGGACTCAGACTACGAGCAGTACTTC.

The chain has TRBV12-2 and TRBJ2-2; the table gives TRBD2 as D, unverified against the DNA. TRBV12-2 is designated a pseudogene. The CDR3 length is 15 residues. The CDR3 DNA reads TGTGCAAGTCGCTTAGGCGCGGGCTACACCGGGGAGCTGTTTTTT. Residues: CASRLGAGYTGELFF.

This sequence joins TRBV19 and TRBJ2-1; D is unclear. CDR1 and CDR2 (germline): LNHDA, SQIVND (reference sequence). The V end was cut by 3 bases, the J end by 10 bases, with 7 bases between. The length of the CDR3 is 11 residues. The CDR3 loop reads CASSMGREQFF. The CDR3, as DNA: TGTGCCAGTAGTATGGGCAGGGAGCAGTTCTTC.

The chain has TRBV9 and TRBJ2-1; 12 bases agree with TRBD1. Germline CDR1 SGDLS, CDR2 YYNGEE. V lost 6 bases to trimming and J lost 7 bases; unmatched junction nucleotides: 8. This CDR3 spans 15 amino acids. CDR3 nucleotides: TGTGCCAGCACCGTGGGACAGGGGGCTGGAAATGAGCAGTTCTTC. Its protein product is CASTVGQGAGNEQFF.

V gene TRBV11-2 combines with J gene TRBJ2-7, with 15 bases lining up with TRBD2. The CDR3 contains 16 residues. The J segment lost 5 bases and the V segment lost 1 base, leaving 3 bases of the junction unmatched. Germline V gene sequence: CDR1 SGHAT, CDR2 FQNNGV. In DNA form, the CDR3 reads TGTGCCAGCAGCTTAGGGACTAGCGGGAGGGCCAACGAGCAGTACTTC. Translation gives CASSLGTSGRANEQYF.

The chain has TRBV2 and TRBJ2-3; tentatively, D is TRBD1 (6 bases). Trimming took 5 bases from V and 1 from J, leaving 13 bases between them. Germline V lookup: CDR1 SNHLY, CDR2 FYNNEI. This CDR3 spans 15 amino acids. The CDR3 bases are TGTGCCAGCAGTCCCCAGGGGTTACGCACAGATACGCAGTATTTT. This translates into CASSPQGLRTDTQYF.

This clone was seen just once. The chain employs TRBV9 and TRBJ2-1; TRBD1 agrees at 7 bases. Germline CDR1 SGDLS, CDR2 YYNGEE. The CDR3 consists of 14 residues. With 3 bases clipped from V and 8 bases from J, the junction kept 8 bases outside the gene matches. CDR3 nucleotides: TGTGCCAGCAGCGAGACCACACAGGGGTATGAGCAGTTCTTC. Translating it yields CASSETTQGYEQFF.

CDR3 region: CASSSRDIYEQFF. The CDR3 DNA reads as TGTGCCAGCAGCTCCCGGGACATCTACGAGCAGTTCTTC. The chain has TRBV7-6 and TRBJ2-1; TRBD1 might be the D (6 bases). The germline V gene encodes CDR1 SGHVS and CDR2 FNYEAQ. V was trimmed by 4 bases and J by 10 bases, leaving 14 bases between them. This CDR3 spans 13 amino acids.

CDR3 sequence reads: CASNLAEQETQYF. CDR3 coding DNA: TGTGCCAGCAACCTAGCGGAGCAAGAGACCCAGTACTTC. The V gene is TRBV7-3, the J gene TRBJ2-5; 7 bases match TRBD2. CDR1 is SGHTA and CDR2 is FQGTGA in the germline V gene. V lost 7 bases and J lost 2; bases outside the gene matches: 4. The CDR3 contains 13 residues.

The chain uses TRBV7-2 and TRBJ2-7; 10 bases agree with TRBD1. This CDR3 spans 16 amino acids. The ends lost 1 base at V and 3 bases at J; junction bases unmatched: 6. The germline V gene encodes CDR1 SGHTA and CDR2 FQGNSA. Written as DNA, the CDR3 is TGTGCCAGCAGCTTAGTTGGGACAGGGGACCGCTACGAGCAGTACTTC. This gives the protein CASSLVGTGDRYEQYF.

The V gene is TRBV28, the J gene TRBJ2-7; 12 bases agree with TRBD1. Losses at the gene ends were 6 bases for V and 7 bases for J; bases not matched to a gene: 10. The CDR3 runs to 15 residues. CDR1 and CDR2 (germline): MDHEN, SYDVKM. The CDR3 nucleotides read TGTGCCAGCAGCAGTCCCGGGACAGGGGGCGAGGAGCAGTACTTC. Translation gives CASSSPGTGGEEQYF.

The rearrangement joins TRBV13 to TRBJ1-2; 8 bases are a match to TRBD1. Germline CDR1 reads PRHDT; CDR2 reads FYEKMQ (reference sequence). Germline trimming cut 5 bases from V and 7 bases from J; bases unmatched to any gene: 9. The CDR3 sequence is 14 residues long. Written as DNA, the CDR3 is TGTGCCAGCAGCCCACAGGGGGGGGCTTTTGGCTACACCTTC. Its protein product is CASSPQGGAFGYTF.

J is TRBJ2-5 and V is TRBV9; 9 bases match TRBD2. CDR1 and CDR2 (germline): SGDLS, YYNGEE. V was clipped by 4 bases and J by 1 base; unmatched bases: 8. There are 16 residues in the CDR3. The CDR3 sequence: CASSPRGAGGQETQYF. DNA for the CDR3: TGTGCCAGCAGCCCCCGGGGAGCGGGGGGCCAAGAGACCCAGTACTTC.

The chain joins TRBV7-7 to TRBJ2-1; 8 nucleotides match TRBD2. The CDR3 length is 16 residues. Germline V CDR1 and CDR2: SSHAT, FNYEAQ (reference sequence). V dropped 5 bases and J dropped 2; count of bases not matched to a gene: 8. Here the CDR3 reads CASSVGLAYPYNEQFF. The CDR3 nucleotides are TGTGCCAGCAGCGTCGGACTAGCATACCCCTACAATGAGCAGTTCTTC.

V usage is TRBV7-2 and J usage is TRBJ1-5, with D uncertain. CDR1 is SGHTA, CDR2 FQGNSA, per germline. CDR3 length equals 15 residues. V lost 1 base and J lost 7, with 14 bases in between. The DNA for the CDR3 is TGTGCCAGCAGCTTAGGTCCGGGTGCGTCCCAGCCCCAGCATTTT. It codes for CASSLGPGASQPQHF.

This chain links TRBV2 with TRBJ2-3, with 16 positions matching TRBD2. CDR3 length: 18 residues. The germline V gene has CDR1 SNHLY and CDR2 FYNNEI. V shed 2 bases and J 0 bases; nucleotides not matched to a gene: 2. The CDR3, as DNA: TGTGCCAGCAGTGAACCGGGACTAGCGGGGGGGAGCACAGATACGCAGTATTTT. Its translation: CASSEPGLAGGSTDTQYF.

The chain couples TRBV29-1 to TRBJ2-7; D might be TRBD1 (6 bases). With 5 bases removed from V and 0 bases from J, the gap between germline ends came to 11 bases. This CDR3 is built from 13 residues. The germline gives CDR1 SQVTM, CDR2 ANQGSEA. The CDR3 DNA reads TGCAGCGTTAAGGGGGTTAGCTCCTACGAGCAGTACTTC. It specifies CSVKGVSSYEQYF.